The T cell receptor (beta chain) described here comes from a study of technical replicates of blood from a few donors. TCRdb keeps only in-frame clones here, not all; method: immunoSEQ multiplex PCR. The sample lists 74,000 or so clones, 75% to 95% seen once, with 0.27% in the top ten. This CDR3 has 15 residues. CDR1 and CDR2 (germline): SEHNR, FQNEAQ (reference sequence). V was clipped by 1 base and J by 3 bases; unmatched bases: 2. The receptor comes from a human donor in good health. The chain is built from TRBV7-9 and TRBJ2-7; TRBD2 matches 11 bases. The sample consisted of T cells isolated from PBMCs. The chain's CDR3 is CASSLGGTSGYEQYF. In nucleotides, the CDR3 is TGTGCCAGCAGCTTAGGAGGGACTAGCGGCTACGAGCAGTACTTC.